The 14 T cell receptor beta chains listed next were all sequenced from one sample in a study of blood T cells in healthy people across ages. Using a J-beta primer mix together with a sample-barcoded 5' primer, a second PCR was run for about 6 to 11 cycles. TCRdb re-derived calls from the 5' RACE reads in MiXCR, one entry per CDR3 protein. The profile shows 850,000 to 1,000,000 distinct CDR3 sequences, roughly 50% of them singletons. Sequencing was done on a sample of blood. These receptors came from a man younger than 45 in good health.

In its sample, this clonotype was seen a few times. This rearrangement joins TRBV15 to TRBJ1-1; D unresolved. V gave up 2 bases and J gave up 5 bases, with 6 bases separating them. The CDR3 covers 12 residues. In germline, CDR1 is LNHNV, CDR2 YYDKDF (reference sequence). In DNA form, the CDR3 reads TGTGCCACCAGCAGAACCATGACTGAAGCTTTCTTT. It specifies CATSRTMTEAFF.

Note on this clonotype: Mismatch with germline at one junction end may stem from a read error. The genes are TRBV27 and TRBJ2-6, with D unresolved. CDR1 MNHEY and CDR2 SMNVEV come from the germline V gene (reference sequence). This CDR3 contains 15 residues. CDR3 DNA sequence: TGCGCCAGCAGTCTCCTAGGGTCTGGGGCCAACGTCCTGACTTTC. This sequence encodes CASSLLGSGANVLTF.

This clonotype was counted only a few times. The chain recombines TRBV20-1 with TRBJ2-1; TRBD2 is a possible D gene (5 bases). Judging by the DNA end, TRBJ2-7 fits better; the J call may be wrong. Germline-derived CDR1 and CDR2 are DFQATT and SNEGSKA (reference sequence). CDR3 length equals 13 residues. The CDR3 spells CSAQLGIYNEQYF. The DNA for the CDR3 is TGCAGTGCGCAACTAGGGATCTACAATGAGCAGTACTTC.

The chain has TRBV21-1 and TRBJ1-5; the table's D call TRBD1 went unverified against the DNA. TRBV21-1 is labeled a pseudogene. The CDR3 covers 15 residues. The CDR3 sequence is CASTLGAYSNQPQHF. CDR3 coding DNA: TGTGCCAGCACCCTAGGGGCATATAGCAATCAGCCCCAGCATTTT.

DNA for the CDR3: TGTGCCAGCAGCCTCATGACAGGGGTGTTAGCTGGCTACACCTTC. Translation: CASSLMTGVLAGYTF. The gene calls are TRBV7-9 and TRBJ1-2; 8 bases align to TRBD1. Per germline, CDR1 SEHNR and CDR2 FQNEAQ (reference sequence). V trimming: 5 bases; J trimming: 7 bases; junction bases outside the gene matches: 12. This CDR3 region has 15 residues.

The V gene is TRBV5-1, the J gene TRBJ2-7; D unresolved. The CDR3 length is 16 residues. The V end was cut by 0 bases, the J end by 2 bases, with 15 bases between. Germline values: CDR1 SGHRS, CDR2 YFSETQ. Written as DNA, the CDR3 is TGCGCCAGCAGCTTGGGTCTTTCGGACCGAGCCTACGAGCAGTACTTC. Translated, it gives CASSLGLSDRAYEQYF.

The chain carries TRBV2 and TRBJ2-7; D is perhaps TRBD2 (5 bases). Germline assignment: CDR1 SNHLY and CDR2 FYNNEI. Between the trimmed V and J ends, which lost 6 bases and 2 bases, there was a span of 17 bases. This CDR3 comprises 15 residues. The CDR3 sequence: CASRPSSEGTYEQYF. CDR3 nucleotide sequence: TGTGCCAGCAGGCCTTCAAGTGAGGGAACCTACGAGCAGTACTTC.

The V gene is TRBV12-3 or TRBV12-4, the J gene TRBJ2-5; D possibly corresponds to TRBD2 (6 bases). The DNA end is a closer match to TRBJ2-7, so the J assignment may be wrong. The CDR3 runs 15 residues. CDR3 coding DNA: TGTGCCAGCAGTCCCCAAGCGGGTGTAGACTACGAGCAGTACTTC. Translating it yields CASSPQAGVDYEQYF.

The chain combines TRBV12-3 or TRBV12-4 with TRBJ2-7; 8 bases match TRBD1. V shed 6 bases and J 0 bases; nucleotides not matched to a gene: 7. The length of the CDR3 is 15 residues. The CDR3 here is CASSVGGQGSYEQYF. The CDR3 bases are TGTGCCAGCAGCGTGGGAGGACAGGGCTCCTACGAGCAGTACTTC.

The V gene is TRBV20-1, the J gene TRBJ2-4, with 8 bases that match TRBD2. The CDR3 is 18 residues long. V lost 1 base to trimming and J lost 3 bases; unmatched junction nucleotides: 14. CDR1 and CDR2 (germline): DFQATT, SNEGSKA (reference sequence). This chain's CDR3 is CSARAAAGGFGVKNIQYF. CDR3 nucleotide sequence: TGCAGTGCTAGAGCTGCGGCGGGGGGCTTCGGGGTCAAAAACATTCAGTACTTC.

This rearrangement joins TRBV4-3 to TRBJ2-1, with D possibly being TRBD1 (5 bases). V was clipped by 4 bases and J by 9 bases, with 16 bases between them. The CDR3 loop spans 14 amino acids. Germline lookup yields CDR1 LGHNA and CDR2 YSLEER. CDR3 bases: TGCGCCAGCAGCCGGATCCTCAGGCAGGGTGAGCAGTTCTTC. Translating it yields CASSRILRQGEQFF.

The chain carries TRBV9 and TRBJ2-1; D is unclear. The germline V gene encodes CDR1 SGDLS and CDR2 YYNGEE. CDR3 length equals 15 residues. V lost 0 bases, J lost 0 bases, and 7 bases lay in between. The CDR3 DNA is TGTGCCAGCAGCGTAGACTGGAGCTCCTACAATGAGCAGTTCTTC. Translated: CASSVDWSSYNEQFF.

This clonotype was seen a handful of times. The chain has TRBV28 and TRBJ2-3; 7 bases map to TRBD2. Per germline, CDR1 MDHEN and CDR2 SYDVKM. The CDR3 is 13 residues long. CDR3 loop: CGATSSSTDTQYF. The CDR3 nucleotides are TGTGGTGCGACTAGCTCTAGCACAGATACGCAGTATTTT.

The J gene is TRBJ2-1, the V gene TRBV6-2 or TRBV6-3, with a tentative D call TRBD2 (6 bases). TRBJ2-7 explains the end of the DNA better; the J call may be wrong. The CDR3 covers 13 residues. The germline V gene has CDR1 MNHEY and CDR2 SVGEGT. Here the CDR3 reads CASRQTSRYEQYF. CDR3 sequence (DNA): TGTGCCAGCAGGCAGACTAGTCGGTACGAGCAGTACTTC.